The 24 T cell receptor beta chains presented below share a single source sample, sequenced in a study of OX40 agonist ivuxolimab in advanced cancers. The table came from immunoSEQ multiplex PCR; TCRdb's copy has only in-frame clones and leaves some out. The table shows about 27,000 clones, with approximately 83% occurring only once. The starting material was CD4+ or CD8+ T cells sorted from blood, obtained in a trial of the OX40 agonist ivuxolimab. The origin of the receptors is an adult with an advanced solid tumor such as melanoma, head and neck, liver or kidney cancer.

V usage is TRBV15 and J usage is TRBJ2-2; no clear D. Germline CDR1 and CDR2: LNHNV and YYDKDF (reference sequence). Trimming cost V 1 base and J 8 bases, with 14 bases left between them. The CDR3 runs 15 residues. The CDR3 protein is CATSRGAAVEGELFF. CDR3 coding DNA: TGTGCCACCAGCAGAGGTGCTGCCGTCGAGGGGGAGCTGTTTTTT.

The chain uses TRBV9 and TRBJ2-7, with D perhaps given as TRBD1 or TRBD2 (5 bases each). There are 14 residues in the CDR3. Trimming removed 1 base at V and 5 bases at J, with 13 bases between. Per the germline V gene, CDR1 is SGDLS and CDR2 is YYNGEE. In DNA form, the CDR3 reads TGTGCCAGCAGCGTACAGGGACCCTACGACGAGCAGTACTTC. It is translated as CASSVQGPYDEQYF. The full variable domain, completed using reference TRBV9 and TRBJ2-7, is DSGVTQTPKHLITATGQRVTLRCSPRSGDLSVYWYQQSLDQGLQFLIQYYNGEERAKGNILERFSAQQFPDLHSELNLSSLELGDSALYFCASSVQGPYDEQYFGPGTRLTVT.

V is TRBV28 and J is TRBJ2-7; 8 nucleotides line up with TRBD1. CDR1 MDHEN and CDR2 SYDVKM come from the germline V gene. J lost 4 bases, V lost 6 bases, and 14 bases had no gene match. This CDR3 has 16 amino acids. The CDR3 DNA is TGTGCCAGCAGCCCATCGCCCGGGACAGGCGCTTACGAGCAGTACTTC. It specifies CASSPSPGTGAYEQYF.

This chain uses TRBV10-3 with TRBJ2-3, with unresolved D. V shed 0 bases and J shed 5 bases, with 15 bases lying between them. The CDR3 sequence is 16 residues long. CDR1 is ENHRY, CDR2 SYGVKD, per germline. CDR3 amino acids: CAISESGPGGRDTQYF. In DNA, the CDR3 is TGTGCCATCAGTGAGTCTGGACCGGGTGGGCGAGATACGCAGTATTTT.

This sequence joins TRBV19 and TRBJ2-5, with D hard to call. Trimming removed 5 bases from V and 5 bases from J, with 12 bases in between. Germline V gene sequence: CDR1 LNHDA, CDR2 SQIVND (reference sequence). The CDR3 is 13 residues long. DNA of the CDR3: TGTGCCAGTAGTCACTCCGGGCAGGAGACCCAGTACTTC. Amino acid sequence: CASSHSGQETQYF.

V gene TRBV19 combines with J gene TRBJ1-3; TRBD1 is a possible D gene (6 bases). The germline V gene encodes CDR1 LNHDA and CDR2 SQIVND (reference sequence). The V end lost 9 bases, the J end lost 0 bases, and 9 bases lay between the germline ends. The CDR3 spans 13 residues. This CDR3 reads CARGALSGNTIYF. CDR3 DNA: TGTGCCAGGGGGGCTCTCTCTGGAAACACCATATATTTT.

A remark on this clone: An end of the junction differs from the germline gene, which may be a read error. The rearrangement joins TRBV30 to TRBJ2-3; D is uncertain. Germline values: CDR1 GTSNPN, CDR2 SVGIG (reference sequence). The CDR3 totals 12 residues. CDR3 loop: CAWKGLTDTQYF. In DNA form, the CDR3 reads TGTGCATGGAAGGGATTGACAGATACGCAGTATTTT.

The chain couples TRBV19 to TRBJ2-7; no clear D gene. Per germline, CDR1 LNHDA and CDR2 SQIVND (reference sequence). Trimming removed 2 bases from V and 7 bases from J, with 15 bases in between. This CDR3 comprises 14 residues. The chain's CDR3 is CASSISPLTEEQYF. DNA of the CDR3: TGTGCCAGTAGTATATCCCCCCTCACGGAAGAGCAGTACTTC. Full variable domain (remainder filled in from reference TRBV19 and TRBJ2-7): DGGITQSPKYLFRKEGQNVTLSCEQNLNHDAMYWYRQDPGQGLRLIYYSQIVNDFQKGDIAEGYSVSREKKESFPLTVTSAQKNPTAFYLCASSISPLTEEQYFGPGTRLTVT.

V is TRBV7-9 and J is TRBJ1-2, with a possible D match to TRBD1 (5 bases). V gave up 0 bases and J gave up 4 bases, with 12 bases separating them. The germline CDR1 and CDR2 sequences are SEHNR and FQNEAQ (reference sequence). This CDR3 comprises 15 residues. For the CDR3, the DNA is TGTGCCAGCAGCTTAGCATCCGGGACCGGCTATGGCTACACCTTC. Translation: CASSLASGTGYGYTF.

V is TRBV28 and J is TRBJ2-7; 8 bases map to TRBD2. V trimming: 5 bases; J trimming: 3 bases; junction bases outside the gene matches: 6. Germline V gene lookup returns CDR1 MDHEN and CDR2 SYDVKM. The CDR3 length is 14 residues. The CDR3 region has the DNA TGTGCCAGCAGTCCAACTAGCGGAGTCTACGAGCAGTACTTC. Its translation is CASSPTSGVYEQYF. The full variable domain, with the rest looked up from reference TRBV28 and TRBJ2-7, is DVKVTQSSRYLVKRTGEKVFLECVQDMDHENMFWYRQDPGLGLRLIYFSYDVKMKEKGDIPEGYSVSREKKERFSLILESASTNQTSMYLCASSPTSGVYEQYFGPGTRLTVT.

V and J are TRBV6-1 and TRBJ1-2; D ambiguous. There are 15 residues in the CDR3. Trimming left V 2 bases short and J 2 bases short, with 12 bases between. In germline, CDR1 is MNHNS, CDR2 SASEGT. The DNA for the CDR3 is TGTGCCAGCAGTGAACCCAGCGAAATAAACTATGGCTACACCTTC. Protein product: CASSEPSEINYGYTF.

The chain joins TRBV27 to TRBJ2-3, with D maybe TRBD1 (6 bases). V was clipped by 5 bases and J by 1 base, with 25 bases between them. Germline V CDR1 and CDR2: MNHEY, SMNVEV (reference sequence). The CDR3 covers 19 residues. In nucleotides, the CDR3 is TGTGCCAGCAGTCCGGACAGAGGGCGAATGGTCGGGGGCACAGATACGCAGTATTTT. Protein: CASSPDRGRMVGGTDTQYF.

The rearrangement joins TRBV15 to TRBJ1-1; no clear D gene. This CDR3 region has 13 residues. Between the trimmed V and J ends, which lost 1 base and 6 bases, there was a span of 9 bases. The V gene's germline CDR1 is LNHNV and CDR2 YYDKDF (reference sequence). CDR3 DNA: TGTGCCACCAGCAGAGGGTACGACGCTGAAGCTTTCTTT. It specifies CATSRGYDAEAFF.

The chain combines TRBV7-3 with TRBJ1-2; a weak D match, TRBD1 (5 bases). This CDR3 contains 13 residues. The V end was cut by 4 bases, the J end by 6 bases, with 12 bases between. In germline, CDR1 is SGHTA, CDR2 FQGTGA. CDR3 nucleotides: TGTGCCAGCAGCTCTGGGACGGCTCATGGCTACACCTTC. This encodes CASSSGTAHGYTF.

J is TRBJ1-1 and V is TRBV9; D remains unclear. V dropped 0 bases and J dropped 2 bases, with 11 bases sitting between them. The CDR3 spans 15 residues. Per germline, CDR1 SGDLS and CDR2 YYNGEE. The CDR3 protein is CASSVVPRLNTEAFF. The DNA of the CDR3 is TGTGCCAGCAGCGTAGTGCCCAGGCTTAACACTGAAGCTTTCTTT.

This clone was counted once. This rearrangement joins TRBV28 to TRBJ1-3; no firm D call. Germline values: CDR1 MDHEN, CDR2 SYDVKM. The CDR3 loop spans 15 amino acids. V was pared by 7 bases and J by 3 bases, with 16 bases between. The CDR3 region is CASTPGPGDGNTIYF. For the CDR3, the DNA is TGTGCCAGCACACCCGGGCCCGGTGATGGAAACACCATATATTTT. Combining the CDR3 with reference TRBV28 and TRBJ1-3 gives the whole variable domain DVKVTQSSRYLVKRTGEKVFLECVQDMDHENMFWYRQDPGLGLRLIYFSYDVKMKEKGDIPEGYSVSREKKERFSLILESASTNQTSMYLCASTPGPGDGNTIYFGEGSWLTVV.

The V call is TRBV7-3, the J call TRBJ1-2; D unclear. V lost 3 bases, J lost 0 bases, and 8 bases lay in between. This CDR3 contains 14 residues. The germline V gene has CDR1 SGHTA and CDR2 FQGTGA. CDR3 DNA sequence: TGTGCCAGCAGCTTTGGCCTAGCTAACTATGGCTACACCTTC. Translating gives CASSFGLANYGYTF.

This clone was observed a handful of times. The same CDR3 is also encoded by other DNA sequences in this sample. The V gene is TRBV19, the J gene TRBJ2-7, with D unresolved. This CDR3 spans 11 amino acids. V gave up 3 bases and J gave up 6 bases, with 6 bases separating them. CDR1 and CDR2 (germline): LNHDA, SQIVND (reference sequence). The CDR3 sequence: CASSIFGEQYF. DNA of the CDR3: TGTGCCAGTAGTATCTTCGGCGAGCAGTACTTC. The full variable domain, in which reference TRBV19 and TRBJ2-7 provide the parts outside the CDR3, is DGGITQSPKYLFRKEGQNVTLSCEQNLNHDAMYWYRQDPGQGLRLIYYSQIVNDFQKGDIAEGYSVSREKKESFPLTVTSAQKNPTAFYLCASSIFGEQYFGPGTRLTVT.

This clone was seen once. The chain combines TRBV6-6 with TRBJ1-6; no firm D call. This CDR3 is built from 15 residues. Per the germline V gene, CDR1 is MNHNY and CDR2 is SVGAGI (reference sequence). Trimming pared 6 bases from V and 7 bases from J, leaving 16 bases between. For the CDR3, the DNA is TGTGCCAGCAGCCCGCCCAATAGGAGCAATTCACCCCTCCACTTT. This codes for CASSPPNRSNSPLHF.

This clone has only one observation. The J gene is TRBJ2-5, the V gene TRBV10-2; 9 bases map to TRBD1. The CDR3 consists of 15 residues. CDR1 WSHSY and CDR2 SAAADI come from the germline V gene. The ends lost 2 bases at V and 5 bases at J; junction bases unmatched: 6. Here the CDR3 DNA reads TGCGCCAGCAGTGAGCCGGGACAGGGTAGGGAGACCCAGTACTTC. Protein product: CASSEPGQGRETQYF.

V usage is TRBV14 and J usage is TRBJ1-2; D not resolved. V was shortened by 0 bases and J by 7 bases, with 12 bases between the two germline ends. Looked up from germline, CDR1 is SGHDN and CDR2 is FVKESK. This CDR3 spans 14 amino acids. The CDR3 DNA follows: TGTGCCAGCAGCCAAGATTCCGGGATGGGTGGCTACACCTTC. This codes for CASSQDSGMGGYTF.

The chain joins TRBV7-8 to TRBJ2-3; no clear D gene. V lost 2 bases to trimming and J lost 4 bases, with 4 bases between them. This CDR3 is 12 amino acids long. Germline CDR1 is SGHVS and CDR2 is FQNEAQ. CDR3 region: CASSLNADTQYF. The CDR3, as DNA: TGTGCCAGCAGCTTAAACGCAGATACGCAGTATTTT.

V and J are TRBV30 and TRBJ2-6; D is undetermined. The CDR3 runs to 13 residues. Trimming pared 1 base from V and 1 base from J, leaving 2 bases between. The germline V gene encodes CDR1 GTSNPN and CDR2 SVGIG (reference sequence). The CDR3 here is CAWSDSGANVLTF. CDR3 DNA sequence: TGTGCCTGGAGTGATTCTGGGGCCAACGTCCTGACTTTC.

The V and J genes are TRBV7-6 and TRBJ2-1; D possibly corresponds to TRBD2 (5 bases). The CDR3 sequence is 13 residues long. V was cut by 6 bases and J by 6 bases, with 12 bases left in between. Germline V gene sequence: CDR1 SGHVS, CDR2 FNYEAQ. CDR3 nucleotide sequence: TGTGCCAGCAGGGGTGGAGGTCCCAATGAGCAGTTCTTC. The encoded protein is CASRGGGPNEQFF.